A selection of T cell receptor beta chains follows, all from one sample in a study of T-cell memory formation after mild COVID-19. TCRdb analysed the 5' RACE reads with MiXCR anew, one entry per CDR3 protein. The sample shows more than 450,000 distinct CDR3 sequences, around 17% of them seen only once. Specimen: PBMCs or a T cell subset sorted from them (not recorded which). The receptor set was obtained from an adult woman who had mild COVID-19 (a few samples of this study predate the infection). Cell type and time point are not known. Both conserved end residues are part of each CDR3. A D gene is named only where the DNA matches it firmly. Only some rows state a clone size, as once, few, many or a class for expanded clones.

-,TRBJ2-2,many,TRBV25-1,TGTGCCAGCAGTAAAAGGGGATTGGGCACCGGGGAGCTGTTTTTT,CASSKRGLGTGELFF
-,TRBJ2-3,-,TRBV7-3,TGTGCCAGCAGCGGATGGGAGGCCGCCCCCGCAGATACGCAGTATTTT,CASSGWEAAPADTQYF
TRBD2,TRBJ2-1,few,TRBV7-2,TGTGCCAGCAGCTTTGGGGGAGGGAACCTGAATGAGCAGTTCTTC,CASSFGGGNLNEQFF
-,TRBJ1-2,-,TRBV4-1,TGCGCCAGCAGCCAAGAAAGGGCCTATGGCTACACCTTC,CASSQERAYGYTF
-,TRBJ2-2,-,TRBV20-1,TGCAGTGCTAGTTTCAGGGGAGGGGGCACCGGGGAGCTGTTTTTT,CSASFRGGGTGELFF
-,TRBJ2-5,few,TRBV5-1,TGCGCCAGCAGCTTGGGTGGGGACTTAGCCGCTGAGACCCAGTACTTC,CASSLGGDLAAETQYF
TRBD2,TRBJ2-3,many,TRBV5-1,TGCGCCAGCAGCTCCGGGACTACTAGCACAGATACGCAGTATTTT,CASSSGTTSTDTQYF
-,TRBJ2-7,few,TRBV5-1,TGCGCCAGCAGCCAGATACAGGGCTACGAGCAGTACTTC,CASSQIQGYEQYF
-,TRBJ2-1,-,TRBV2,TGTGCCAGCAGTGACCAGCTCTCCTACAATGAGCAGTTCTTC,CASSDQLSYNEQFF
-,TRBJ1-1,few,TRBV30,TGTGCCTGGACTCGACAGGCCGATGACACTGAAGCTTTCTTT,CAWTRQADDTEAFF
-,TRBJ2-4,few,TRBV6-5,TGTGCCAGCAGGACAGGAGGTGCAAACATTCAGTACTTC,CASRTGGANIQYF
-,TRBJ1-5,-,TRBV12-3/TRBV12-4,TGTGCCAGCAGCGTTGTGGGGAGTAGACAGCCCCAGCATTTT,CASSVVGSRQPQHF
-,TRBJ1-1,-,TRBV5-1,TGCGCCAGCAGCTTGGACGGCGGGATAGGATTCGCTTTCTTT,CASSLDGGIGFAFF
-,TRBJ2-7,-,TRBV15,TGTGCCACCAGCAGAAAGATTTTGGGCAGCCCCGTGGTTAGCTACGAGCAGTACTTC,CATSRKILGSPVVSYEQYF
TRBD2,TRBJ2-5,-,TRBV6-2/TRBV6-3,TGTGCCAGCAGTTCGGGACTAGCGGTCCAAGAGACCCAGTACTTC,CASSSGLAVQETQYF
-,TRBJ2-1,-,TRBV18,TGTGCCAGCTCACTTAGCGCCCCGACGCTGTACAATGAGCAGTTCTTC,CASSLSAPTLYNEQFF
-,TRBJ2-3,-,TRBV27,TGTGCCAGCAGCCGGTCGGAGGTGATAACAGATACGCAGTATTTT,CASSRSEVITDTQYF
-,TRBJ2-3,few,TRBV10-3,TGTGCCATCAGTGGTGGCCACCTCTTCACAGATACGCAGTATTTT,CAISGGHLFTDTQYF
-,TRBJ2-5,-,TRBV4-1,TGCGCCAGCAGCCGGGCGGCGGGGACCCAGTACTTC,CASSRAAGTQYF
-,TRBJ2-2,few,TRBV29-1,TGCAGCGTTGTACAGGGCGACACCGGGGAGCTGTTTTTT,CSVVQGDTGELFF
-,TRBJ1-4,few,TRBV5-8,TGTGCCACCACAAGGGACGAGGGAAAACTGTTTTTT,CATTRDEGKLFF
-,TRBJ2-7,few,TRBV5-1,TGCGCCAGCAGCTTGGATACACCCGGCAGCTCCTACGAGCAGTACTTC,CASSLDTPGSSYEQYF
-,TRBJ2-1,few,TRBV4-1,TGCGCCAGCAGCCAAGATCGGGGCAGGGGAAAAGTTCGGTTCTTC,CASSQDRGRGKVRFF
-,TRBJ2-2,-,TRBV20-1,TGCAGTGCTAGAGAGGGGGAGGCCGGGGAGCTGTTTTTT,CSAREGEAGELFF
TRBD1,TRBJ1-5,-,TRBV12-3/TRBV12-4,TGTGCCAGCAGTTATAGGGGGCATCAGCCCCAGCATTTT,CASSYRGHQPQHF
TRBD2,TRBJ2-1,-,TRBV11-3,TGTGCCAGCAGCTTACGGCGGGAGGGCCCCTACAATGAGCAGTTCTTC,CASSLRREGPYNEQFF
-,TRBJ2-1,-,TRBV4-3,TGCGCCAGCAGCCAGGAGTGGCACGACTCCTACAATGAGCAGTTCTTC,CASSQEWHDSYNEQFF
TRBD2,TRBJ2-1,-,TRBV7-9,TGTGCCAGCAGCTACCCCTCTAGCGGGACGGCCTACAATGAGCAGTTCTTC,CASSYPSSGTAYNEQFF
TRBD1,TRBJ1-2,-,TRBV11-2,TGTGCCAGCAGCCCCTACAGGGGCCCCTATGGCTACACCTTC,CASSPYRGPYGYTF
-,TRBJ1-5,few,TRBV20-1,TGTAGTACAGACTCCATCCTCGGGAGCAATCAGCCCCAGCATTTT,CSTDSILGSNQPQHF
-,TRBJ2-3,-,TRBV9,TGTGCCAGCAGCGTAGCTGGGACCACAGATACGCAGTATTTT,CASSVAGTTDTQYF